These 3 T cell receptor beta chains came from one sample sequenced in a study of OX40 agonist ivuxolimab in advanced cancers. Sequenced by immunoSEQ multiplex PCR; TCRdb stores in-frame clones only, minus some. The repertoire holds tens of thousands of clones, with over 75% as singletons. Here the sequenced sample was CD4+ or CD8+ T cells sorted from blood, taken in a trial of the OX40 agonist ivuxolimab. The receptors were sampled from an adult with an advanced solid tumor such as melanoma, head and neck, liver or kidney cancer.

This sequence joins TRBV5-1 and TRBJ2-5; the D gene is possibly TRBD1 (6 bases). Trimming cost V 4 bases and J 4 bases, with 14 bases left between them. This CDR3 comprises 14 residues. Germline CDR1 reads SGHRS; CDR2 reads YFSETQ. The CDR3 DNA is TGCGCCAGCAGCGGGGGACAATTGGGAGAGACCCAGTACTTC. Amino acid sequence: CASSGGQLGETQYF.

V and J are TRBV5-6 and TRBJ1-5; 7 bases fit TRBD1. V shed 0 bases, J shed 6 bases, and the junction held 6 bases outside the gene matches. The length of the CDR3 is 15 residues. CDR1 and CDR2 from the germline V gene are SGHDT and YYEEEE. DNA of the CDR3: TGTGCCAGCAGCTTGGGACAGGGTAAAGGTCAGCCCCAGCATTTT. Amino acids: CASSLGQGKGQPQHF.

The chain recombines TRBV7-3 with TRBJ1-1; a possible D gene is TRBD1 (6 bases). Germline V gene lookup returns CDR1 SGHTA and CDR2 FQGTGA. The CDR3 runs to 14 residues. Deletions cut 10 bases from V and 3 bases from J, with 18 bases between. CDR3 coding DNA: TGTGCCACCTCGGGAGGGGGTAGTGACACTGAAGCTTTCTTT. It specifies CATSGGGSDTEAFF.